These 19 T cell receptor beta chains originate from one sample sequenced in a study of blood T cells in healthy people across ages. Sample-barcoded 5' priming and a J-beta primer mix drove a second PCR of roughly 7 to 11 cycles. Each CDR3 protein is one row after TCRdb ran MiXCR on the 5' RACE reads. Among about 640,000 distinct CDR3 sequences listed, 58% were seen once. The sequenced sample was blood. These receptors originate from a man in his 60s in good health.

The gene calls are TRBV10-3 and TRBJ1-4, with D maybe TRBD1 (5 bases). The CDR3 runs 15 residues. Per germline, CDR1 ENHRY and CDR2 SYGVKD. The V and J ends lost 0 bases and 7 bases respectively, with 12 bases between them. CDR3 sequence: CAISESREGSEKLFF. CDR3 nucleotides: TGTGCCATCAGTGAGTCCAGGGAGGGGAGTGAAAAACTGTTTTTT.

The V gene is TRBV28, the J gene TRBJ2-1; D is possibly TRBD2 (5 bases). V was pared by 6 bases and J by 9 bases, with 18 bases between. Germline V gives CDR1 MDHEN, CDR2 SYDVKM. The CDR3 consists of 14 residues. CDR3 in DNA: TGTGCCAGCAGGACCCGGACTGTTTGGGGTGAGCAGTTCTTC. Amino acid sequence: CASRTRTVWGEQFF.

The genes are TRBV18 and TRBJ2-7; D unresolved. CDR3 length equals 14 residues. Germline values: CDR1 KGHSH, CDR2 LQKENI. V dropped 6 bases and J dropped 4 bases, with 16 bases sitting between them. The CDR3 reads CASSPFWGSYEQYF. CDR3 coding DNA: TGTGCCAGCTCCCCGTTTTGGGGTTCGTACGAGCAGTACTTC. Full variable domain (remainder filled in from reference TRBV18 and TRBJ2-7): NAGVMQNPRHLVRRRGQEARLRCSPMKGHSHVYWYRQLPEEGLKFMVYLQKENIIDESGMPKERFSAEFPKEGPSILRIQQVVRGDSAAYFCASSPFWGSYEQYFGPGTRLTVT.

This chain connects TRBV7-9 to TRBJ2-7; D is possibly TRBD2 (6 bases). The CDR3 has 17 amino acids. The V end lost 5 bases, the J end lost 3 bases, and 23 bases lay between the germline ends. Germline assignment: CDR1 SEHNR and CDR2 FQNEAQ (reference sequence). The CDR3 is CASSTTARGRAGYEQYF. In DNA form, the CDR3 reads TGTGCCAGCAGCACGACGGCCCGGGGCCGAGCGGGCTACGAGCAGTACTTC.

V and J are TRBV2 and TRBJ2-7; 11 bases are shared with TRBD1. With V trimmed by 6 bases and J by 6 bases, 10 bases remained unmatched. This CDR3 comprises 15 residues. In germline, CDR1 is SNHLY, CDR2 FYNNEI. The CDR3 protein is CASSELGTGGREQYF. CDR3 in DNA: TGTGCCAGCAGCGAACTGGGGACAGGGGGTCGCGAGCAGTACTTC.

The chain recombines TRBV4-1 with TRBJ1-2; possible D gene TRBD1, 5 bases. Looked up from germline, CDR1 is MGHRA and CDR2 is YSYEKL. V lost 0 bases, J lost 8 bases, and 13 bases lay in between. This CDR3 has 14 amino acids. CDR3 sequence: CASSQEHRRGGYTF. CDR3 nucleotide sequence: TGCGCCAGCAGCCAAGAGCACAGGCGTGGCGGCTACACCTTC.

This rearrangement joins TRBV28 to TRBJ2-7; 8 nucleotides match TRBD1. CDR1 and CDR2 from the germline V gene are MDHEN and SYDVKM. The ends lost 8 bases at V and 4 bases at J; junction bases unmatched: 13. The CDR3 sequence is 15 residues long. The CDR3 bases are TGTGCCAGCCTAGACCCGACAGGGGCTTATTACGAGCAGTACTTC. Protein product: CASLDPTGAYYEQYF.

The V and J genes are TRBV2 and TRBJ1-1; D is possibly TRBD1 (6 bases). Per germline, CDR1 SNHLY and CDR2 FYNNEI. There are 14 residues in the CDR3. V shed 4 bases and J shed 4 bases, with 13 bases lying between them. The CDR3 reads CASSVNRVRTEAFF. DNA for the CDR3: TGTGCCAGCAGTGTTAACAGGGTTCGCACTGAAGCTTTCTTT.

CDR3 DNA: TGTGCCAGCTCACCCTTAGGACAGGGGGCAGGGGAGCAGTACTTC. This codes for CASSPLGQGAGEQYF. V is TRBV18 and J is TRBJ2-7, with 11 bases fitting TRBD1. This CDR3 region has 15 residues. The germline V gene has CDR1 KGHSH and CDR2 LQKENI. V trimming: 3 bases; J trimming: 7 bases; junction bases outside the gene matches: 8.

The chain is built from TRBV15 and TRBJ1-4, with 9 bases identical to TRBD1. The CDR3 covers 16 residues. Germline CDR1 LNHNV, CDR2 YYDKDF (reference sequence). The V and J ends lost 3 bases and 7 bases, in that order; junction bases with no gene match: 9. The CDR3 spells CATSRMDRGIGEKLFF. The CDR3 nucleotides are TGTGCCACCAGCAGGATGGACAGGGGTATCGGTGAAAAACTGTTTTTT. The entire variable domain, with the rest obtained from reference TRBV15 and TRBJ1-4, is as follows: DAMVIQNPRYQVTQFGKPVTLSCSQTLNHNVMYWYQQKSSQAPKLLFHYYDKDFNNEADTPDNFQSRRPNTSFCFLDIRSPGLGDTAMYLCATSRMDRGIGEKLFFGSGTQLSVL.

This clonotype was counted only a few times. The gene calls are TRBV6-1 and TRBJ2-7; TRBD1 matches at 8 bases. The end of the DNA aligns better with TRBJ2-5, so the J call may be wrong. Germline lookup yields CDR1 MNHNS and CDR2 SASEGT. The CDR3 contains 15 residues. The CDR3 region has the DNA TGTGCCAGCAGTAGAAAGGGACAGGAGGTGGAGACCCAGTACTTC. This gives the protein CASSRKGQEVETQYF.

In its sample, this clonotype was seen a few times. This rearrangement joins TRBV5-1 to TRBJ2-5; TRBD1 matches at 7 bases. The V gene end was trimmed by 4 bases and the J gene end by 1 base; junction bases not matched to a gene: 10. CDR1 is SGHRS and CDR2 is YFSETQ in the germline V gene. CDR3 length: 16 amino acids. The CDR3 bases are TGCGCCAGCAGCCTGGCCGTGACAGGGACCCAAGAGACCCAGTACTTC. The encoded protein is CASSLAVTGTQETQYF. Together with reference TRBV5-1 and TRBJ2-5, the CDR3 gives the full variable domain: KAGVTQTPRYLIKTRGQQVTLSCSPISGHRSVSWYQQTPGQGLQFLFEYFSETQRNKGNFPGRFSGRQFSNSRSEMNVSTLELGDSALYLCASSLAVTGTQETQYFGPGTRLLVL.

The rearrangement joins TRBV6-1 to TRBJ1-6; 9 bases fit TRBD1. Germline CDR1 and CDR2: MNHNS and SASEGT. The V segment lost 5 bases and the J segment 7 bases; nucleotides outside the gene matches: 12. The CDR3 consists of 17 residues. The CDR3 region has the DNA TGTGCCAGCAGTCCAGTTGTGGGACAGGGAGGGAATTCACCCCTCCACTTT. Protein: CASSPVVGQGGNSPLHF.

DNA for the CDR3: TGTGCCAGCAGTGGCCAGTGGGGGGCCTACGAGCAGTACTTC. It encodes CASSGQWGAYEQYF. The J gene is TRBJ2-7, the V gene TRBV2, with a tentative D call TRBD2 (6 bases). Germline CDR1 SNHLY, CDR2 FYNNEI. The CDR3 length is 14 residues. Trimming left V 4 bases short and J 2 bases short, with 12 bases between.

This chain uses TRBV20-1 with TRBJ2-7; D perhaps matches TRBD1 (6 bases). V shed 3 bases and J shed 0 bases, with 18 bases lying between them. CDR1 is DFQATT, CDR2 SNEGSKA, per germline (reference sequence). This CDR3 region has 16 residues. The CDR3 region is CSAREDSHRSSYEQYF. CDR3 nucleotides: TGCAGTGCTAGGGAGGACAGTCACAGGTCCTCCTACGAGCAGTACTTC.

There are a few counts of this clonotype. The V and J genes are TRBV12-3 or TRBV12-4 and TRBJ2-7; TRBD2 matches at 9 bases. The CDR3 loop spans 14 amino acids. Losses at the gene ends were 5 bases for V and 5 bases for J; bases not matched to a gene: 7. This CDR3 reads CASSASGGYHEQYF. The CDR3 region has the DNA TGTGCCAGCAGTGCAAGCGGGGGGTACCACGAGCAGTACTTC.

This rearrangement joins TRBV20-1 to TRBJ1-6, with no clear D. The CDR3 contains 12 residues. Germline CDR1 is DFQATT and CDR2 is SNEGSKA (reference sequence). V lost 4 bases and J lost 7, with 8 bases in between. In DNA form, the CDR3 reads TGCAGTGCTATATACACCAATTCACCCCTCCACTTT. Translation gives CSAIYTNSPLHF.

This clonotype was found once. V and J are TRBV18 and TRBJ2-4; 8 positions match TRBD2. Looked up from germline, CDR1 is KGHSH and CDR2 is LQKENI. This CDR3 spans 16 amino acids. The V and J ends lost 5 bases and 3 bases, in that order; junction bases with no gene match: 9. CDR3: CASSSGTSYGKNIQYF. CDR3 DNA: TGTGCCAGCTCATCCGGGACTAGTTATGGCAAAAACATTCAGTACTTC. Variable domain in full (rest from reference TRBV18 and TRBJ2-4): NAGVMQNPRHLVRRRGQEARLRCSPMKGHSHVYWYRQLPEEGLKFMVYLQKENIIDESGMPKERFSAEFPKEGPSILRIQQVVRGDSAAYFCASSSGTSYGKNIQYFGAGTRLSVL.

This clonotype was counted only a few times. The chain employs TRBV5-1 and TRBJ2-5; no firm D call. CDR3 length equals 13 residues. Germline loops: CDR1 SGHRS, CDR2 YFSETQ. The V and J ends lost 6 bases and 5 bases respectively, with 14 bases between them. The CDR3 coding sequence is TGCGCCAGCATACCAAGGCTAGTGGAGACCCAGTACTTC. Its translation is CASIPRLVETQYF.